This T cell receptor beta chain was obtained from a study of CD8 T cells in ankylosing spondylitis. This CDR3 comprises 11 residues. The V gene end was trimmed by 8 bases and the J gene end by 7 bases; junction bases not matched to a gene: 1. Germline CDR1 is MRHNA and CDR2 is SNTAGT. For TCR beta, libraries came from quantitative 5'-RACE with molecular barcodes. MiXCR was run by TCRdb on the 5' RACE reads, yielding one entry per CDR3 protein. In the table there are hundreds of thousands of distinct CDR3 sequences, about 10% of which are singletons. Study-level findings and limits: Seemingly distinctive of ankylosing spondylitis blood was a TCR beta motif formed by eight highly homologous variants. Reportedly, significant enrichment of disease-linked clones occurred in matched ankylosing spondylitis synovial fluid. Earlier literature documents some of the motif variants in reactive arthritis synovial fluid and blood.

There are a few counts of this clonotype. Its antigen is as yet unknown. Material: blood, either unsorted or a sorted T cell fraction (not recorded which). The chain carries TRBV6-4 and TRBJ2-3, with 9 bases lining up with TRBD1. This receptor was obtained from a male donor with ankylosing spondylitis. In nucleotides, the CDR3 is TGTGCCAGCGGGACAGGGAATACGCAGTATTTT. This gives the protein CASGTGNTQYF.